Included here is one TCR beta chain sequence, with context. The V and J ends lost 2 bases and 3 bases respectively, with 20 bases between them. In germline, CDR1 is LGHDT, CDR2 YNNKEL (reference sequence). The CDR3 is made up of 17 amino acids. Per the original methods: Reference gene primer amplification gave nucleated cell count estimates. Data came from immunoSEQ multiplex PCR; TCRdb stores just in-frame clones and leaves some out. V, J and clone size were drawn from that table, and D and trimming were deduced from the DNA. The sample shows some 400,000 clones, 85% to 90% of them seen only once. These data come from a study of blood T cell repertoires in COVID-19.

The sample comprised peripheral blood. This clonotype originated in a human donor in a cohort sampled during active COVID-19. The V and J genes are TRBV3-1 (or the pseudogene TRBV3-2) and TRBJ2-7; TRBD1 is a possible D gene (6 bases). Here the CDR3 reads CASSQQSRDTYGYEQYF. Here the CDR3 DNA reads TGTGCCAGCAGCCAACAAAGCCGGGACACCTACGGCTACGAGCAGTACTTC.